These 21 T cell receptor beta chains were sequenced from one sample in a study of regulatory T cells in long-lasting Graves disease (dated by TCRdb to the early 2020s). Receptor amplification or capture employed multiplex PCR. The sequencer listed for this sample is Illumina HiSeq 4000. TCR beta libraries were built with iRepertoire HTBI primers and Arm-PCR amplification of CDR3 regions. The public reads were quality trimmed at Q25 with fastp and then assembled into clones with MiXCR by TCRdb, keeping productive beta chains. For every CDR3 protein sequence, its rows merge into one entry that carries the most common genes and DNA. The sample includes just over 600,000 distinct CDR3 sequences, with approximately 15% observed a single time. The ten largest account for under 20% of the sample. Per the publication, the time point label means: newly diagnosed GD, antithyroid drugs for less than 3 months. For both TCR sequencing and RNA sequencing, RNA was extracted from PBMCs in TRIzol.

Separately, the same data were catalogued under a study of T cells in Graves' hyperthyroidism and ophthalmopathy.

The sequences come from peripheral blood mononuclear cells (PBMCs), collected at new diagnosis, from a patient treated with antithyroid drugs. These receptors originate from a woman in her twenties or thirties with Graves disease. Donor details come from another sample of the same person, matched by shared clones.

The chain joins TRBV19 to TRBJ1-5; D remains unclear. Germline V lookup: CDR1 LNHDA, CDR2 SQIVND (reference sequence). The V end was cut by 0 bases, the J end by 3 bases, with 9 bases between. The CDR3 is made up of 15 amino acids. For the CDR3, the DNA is TGTGCCAGTAGTATAGATGGGCCCTCCAATCAGCCCCAGCATTTT. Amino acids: CASSIDGPSNQPQHF.

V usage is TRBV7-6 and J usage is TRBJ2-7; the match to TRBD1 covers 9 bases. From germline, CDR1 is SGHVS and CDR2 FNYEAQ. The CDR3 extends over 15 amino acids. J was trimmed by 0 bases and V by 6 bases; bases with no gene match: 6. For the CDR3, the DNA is TGTGCCAGCAGTCGGGACAGGGAAAACTCCTACGAGCAGTACTTC. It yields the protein CASSRDRENSYEQYF.

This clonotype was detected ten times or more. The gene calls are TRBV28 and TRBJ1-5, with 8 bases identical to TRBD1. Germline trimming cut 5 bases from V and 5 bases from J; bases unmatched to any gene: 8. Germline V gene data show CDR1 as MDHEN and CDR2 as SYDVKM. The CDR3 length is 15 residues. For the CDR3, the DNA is TGTGCCAGCAGTCCATGGACAGGGTCGGATCAGCCCCAGCATTTT. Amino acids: CASSPWTGSDQPQHF.

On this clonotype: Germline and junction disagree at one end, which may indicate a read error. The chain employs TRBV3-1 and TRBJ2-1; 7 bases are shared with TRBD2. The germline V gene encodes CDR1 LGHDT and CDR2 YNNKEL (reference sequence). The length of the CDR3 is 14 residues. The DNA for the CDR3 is TGCGCCAGCAGCCAAGGTCTAGCGGACAATGAGCAGTTCTTC. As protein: CASSQGLADNEQFF.

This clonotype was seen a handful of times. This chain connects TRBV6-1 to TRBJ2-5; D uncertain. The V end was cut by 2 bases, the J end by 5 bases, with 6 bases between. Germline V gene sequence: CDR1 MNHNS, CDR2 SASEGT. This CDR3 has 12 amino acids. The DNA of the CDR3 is TGTGCCAGCAGTGAACGACCTGAGACCCAGTACTTC. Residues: CASSERPETQYF.

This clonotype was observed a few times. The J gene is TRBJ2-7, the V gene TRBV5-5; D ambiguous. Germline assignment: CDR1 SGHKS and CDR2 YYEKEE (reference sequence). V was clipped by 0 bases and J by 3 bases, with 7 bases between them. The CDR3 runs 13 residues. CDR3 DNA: TGTGCCAGCAGCTTGGAGGGTATCTACGAGCAGTACTTC. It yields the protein CASSLEGIYEQYF.

The CDR3 sequence: CASSNGPNTEAFF. CDR3 DNA: TGCGCCAGCAGTAATGGTCCGAACACTGAAGCTTTCTTT. The V call is TRBV5-1, the J call TRBJ1-1; D is undetermined. V lost 5 bases, J lost 1 base, and 9 bases lay in between. CDR1 is SGHRS and CDR2 is YFSETQ in the germline V gene. This CDR3 contains 13 residues.

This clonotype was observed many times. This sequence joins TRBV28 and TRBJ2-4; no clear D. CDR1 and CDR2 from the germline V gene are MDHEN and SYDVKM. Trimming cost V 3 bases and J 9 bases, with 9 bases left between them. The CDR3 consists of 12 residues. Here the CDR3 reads CASSFPLGIQYF. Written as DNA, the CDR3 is TGTGCCAGCAGTTTCCCGTTGGGCATTCAGTACTTC.

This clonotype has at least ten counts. Here the CDR3 reads CASSAGAGSGGQYF. The CDR3 nucleotides are TGTGCCAGCAGCGCGGGAGCGGGATCGGGAGGGCAGTATTTT. V is TRBV2 and J is TRBJ2-3; 7 bases are shared with TRBD2. The CDR3 has 14 residues. Germline lookup yields CDR1 SNHLY and CDR2 FYNNEI. V dropped 6 bases and J dropped 11; count of bases not matched to a gene: 14.

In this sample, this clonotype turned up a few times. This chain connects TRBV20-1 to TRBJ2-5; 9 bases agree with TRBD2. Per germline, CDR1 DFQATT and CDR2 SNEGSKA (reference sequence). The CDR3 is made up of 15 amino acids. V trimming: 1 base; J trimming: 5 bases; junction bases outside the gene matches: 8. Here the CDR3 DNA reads TGCAGTGCTAGAGTGGCTAGCGGGACAGTCGAGACCCAGTACTTC. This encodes CSARVASGTVETQYF.

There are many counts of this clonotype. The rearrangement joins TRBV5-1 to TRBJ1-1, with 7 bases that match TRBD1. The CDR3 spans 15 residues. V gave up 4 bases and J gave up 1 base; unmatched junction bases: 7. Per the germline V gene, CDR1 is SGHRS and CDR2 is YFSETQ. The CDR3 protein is CASSTQGGWNTEAFF. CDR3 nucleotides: TGCGCCAGCAGCACCCAGGGGGGTTGGAACACTGAAGCTTTCTTT.

The CDR3 DNA reads as TGTGCCAGCAGCGCCCACGACAGGGAGGTTACAGATACGCAGTATTTT. It yields the protein CASSAHDREVTDTQYF. This chain uses TRBV7-8 with TRBJ2-3, with D possibly matching TRBD1 (7 bases). The germline V gene has CDR1 SGHVS and CDR2 FQNEAQ. V was trimmed by 5 bases and J by 3 bases, leaving 18 bases between them. The CDR3 is 16 amino acids.

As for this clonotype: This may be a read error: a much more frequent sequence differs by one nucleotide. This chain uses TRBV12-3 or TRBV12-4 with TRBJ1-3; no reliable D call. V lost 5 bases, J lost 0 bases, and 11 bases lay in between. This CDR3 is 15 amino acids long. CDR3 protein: CASSALPLSGNTIYF. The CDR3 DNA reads TGTGCCAGCAGTGCCCTCCCCCTCTCTGGAAACACCATATATTTT.

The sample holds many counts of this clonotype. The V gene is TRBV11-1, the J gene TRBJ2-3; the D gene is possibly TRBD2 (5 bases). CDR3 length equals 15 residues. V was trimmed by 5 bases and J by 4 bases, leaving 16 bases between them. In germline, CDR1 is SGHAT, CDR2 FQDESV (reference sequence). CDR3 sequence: CASSTGLAGPDTQYF. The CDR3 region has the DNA TGTGCCAGCAGCACCGGCTTGGCGGGCCCAGATACGCAGTATTTT.

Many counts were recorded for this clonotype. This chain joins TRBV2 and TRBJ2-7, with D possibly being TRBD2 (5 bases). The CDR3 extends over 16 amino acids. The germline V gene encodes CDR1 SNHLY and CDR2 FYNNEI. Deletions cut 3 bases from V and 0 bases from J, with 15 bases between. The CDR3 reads CASSERERPFSYEQYF. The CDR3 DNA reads TGTGCCAGCAGTGAGAGGGAGCGGCCCTTCTCCTACGAGCAGTACTTC.

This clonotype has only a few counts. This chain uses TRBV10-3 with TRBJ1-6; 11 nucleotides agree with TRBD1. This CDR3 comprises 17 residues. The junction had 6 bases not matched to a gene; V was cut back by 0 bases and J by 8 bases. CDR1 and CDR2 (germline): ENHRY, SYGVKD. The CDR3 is CAISESSGTGGYSPLHF. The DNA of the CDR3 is TGTGCCATCAGTGAGTCGAGTGGGACAGGGGGATATTCACCCCTCCACTTT.

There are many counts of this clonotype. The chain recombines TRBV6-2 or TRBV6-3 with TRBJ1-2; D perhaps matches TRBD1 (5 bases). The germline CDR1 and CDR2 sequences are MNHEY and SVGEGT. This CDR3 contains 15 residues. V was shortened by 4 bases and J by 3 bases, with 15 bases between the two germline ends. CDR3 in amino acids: CASSFYRTQDYGYTF. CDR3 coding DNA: TGTGCCAGCAGTTTTTACAGGACCCAAGACTATGGCTACACCTTC.

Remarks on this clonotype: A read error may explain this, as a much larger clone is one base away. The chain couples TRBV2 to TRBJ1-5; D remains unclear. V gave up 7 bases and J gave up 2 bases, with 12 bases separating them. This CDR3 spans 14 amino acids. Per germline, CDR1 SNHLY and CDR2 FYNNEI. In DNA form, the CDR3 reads TGTGCCAGCAACGGGGATGCTGGCAATCAGCCCCAGCATTTT. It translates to CASNGDAGNQPQHF.

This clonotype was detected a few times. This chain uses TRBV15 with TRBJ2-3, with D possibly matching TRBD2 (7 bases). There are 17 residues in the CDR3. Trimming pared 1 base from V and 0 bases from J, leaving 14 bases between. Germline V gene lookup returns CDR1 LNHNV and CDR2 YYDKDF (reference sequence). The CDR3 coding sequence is TGTGCCACCAGCAGAGTTGGGGGGGCCCTCAGCACAGATACGCAGTATTTT. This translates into CATSRVGGALSTDTQYF.

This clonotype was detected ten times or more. The DNA for the CDR3 is TGCGCCAGCAGCCGACATAAAGGGGATCTTAGGGACGAGCAGTACTTC. This gives the protein CASSRHKGDLRDEQYF. The chain employs TRBV5-1 and TRBJ2-7; D is perhaps TRBD1 (5 bases). CDR3 length: 16 amino acids. The ends were cut back, 4 bases at V and 5 bases at J, with 22 bases in the middle. Germline CDR1 reads SGHRS; CDR2 reads YFSETQ. The complete variable domain, with remaining parts taken from reference TRBV5-1 and TRBJ2-7, reads KAGVTQTPRYLIKTRGQQVTLSCSPISGHRSVSWYQQTPGQGLQFLFEYFSETQRNKGNFPGRFSGRQFSNSRSEMNVSTLELGDSALYLCASSRHKGDLRDEQYFGPGTRLTVT.

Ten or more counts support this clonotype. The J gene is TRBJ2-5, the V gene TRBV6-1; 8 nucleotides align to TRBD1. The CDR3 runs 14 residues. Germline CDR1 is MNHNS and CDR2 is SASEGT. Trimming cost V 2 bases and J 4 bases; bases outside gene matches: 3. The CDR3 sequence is CASSEMTGAETQYF. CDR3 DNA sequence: TGTGCCAGCAGTGAAATGACAGGGGCAGAGACCCAGTACTTC.